Listed here are 19 T cell receptor beta chains from one sample, sequenced in a study of Graves' ophthalmopathy and Graves' hyperthyroidism. Amplification of TCR beta CDR3 regions used RNA transcripts. An initial RT-PCR round employing HTBI primers preceded a second-round multiplex PCR. TCRdb passed the multiplex PCR reads through MiXCR, listing each CDR3 protein once. The repertoire holds almost 750,000 distinct CDR3 sequences, with roughly 40% as singletons. Sequenced material: peripheral blood. Receptors were obtained from an adult man with Graves' ophthalmopathy.

V and J are TRBV24-1 and TRBJ1-5; 9 positions match TRBD1. Germline V CDR1 and CDR2: KGHDR, SFDVKD. V gave up 2 bases and J gave up 5 bases; unmatched junction bases: 6. The CDR3 is made up of 16 amino acids. This CDR3 is CATSDSTRTGDQPQHF. In nucleotides, the CDR3 is TGTGCCACCAGTGATTCTACTAGGACAGGGGATCAGCCCCAGCATTTT.

This clonotype was counted only a few times. This chain joins TRBV29-1 and TRBJ2-7, with D perhaps TRBD1 (7 bases). Trimming shortened V by 0 bases and J by 2 bases, and 14 bases separated the two germline ends. CDR3 length: 15 residues. The germline V gene has CDR1 SQVTM and CDR2 ANQGSEA. In DNA, the CDR3 is TGCAGCGTTGAAGATCGAGTCAGGGGGGCCTACGAGCAGTACTTC. Translating gives CSVEDRVRGAYEQYF.

The chain uses TRBV7-9 and TRBJ1-4, with a possible D match to TRBD1 (5 bases). This CDR3 is 15 amino acids long. Per germline, CDR1 SEHNR and CDR2 FQNEAQ (reference sequence). V lost 5 bases to trimming and J lost 3 bases, with 13 bases between them. CDR3 protein: CASSRPGLANEKLFF. CDR3 coding DNA: TGTGCCAGCAGCCGCCCGGGACTCGCTAATGAAAAACTGTTTTTT. The full variable domain, completed using reference TRBV7-9 and TRBJ1-4, is DTGVSQNPRHKITKRGQNVTFRCDPISEHNRLYWYRQTLGQGPEFLTYFQNEAQLEKSRLLSDRFSAERPKGSFSTLEIQRTEQGDSAMYLCASSRPGLANEKLFFGSGTQLSVL.

This clonotype was seen just once. At one end, the junction sequence differs from germline, possibly due to a read error. V is TRBV2 and J is TRBJ2-5; 7 nucleotides agree with TRBD1. Per the germline V gene, CDR1 is SNHLY and CDR2 is FYNNEI. The CDR3 extends over 15 amino acids. CDR3 in amino acids: CASNRDRDPQETQYF. The DNA of the CDR3 is TGTGCCAGCAATAGAGACAGGGACCCCCAAGAAACCCAGTACTTC. The full variable domain, its missing parts supplied by reference TRBV2 and TRBJ2-5, is EPEVTQTPSHQVTQMGQEVILRCVPISNHLYFYWYRQILGQKVEFLVSFYNNEISEKSEIFDDQFSVERPDGSNFTLKIRSTKLEDSAMYFCASNRDRDPQETQYFGPGTRLLVL.

This clonotype was observed many times. The CDR3 bases are TGTGCCAGCAGCACCTACAGCGCCAGCACCTTC. As protein: CASSTYSASTF. The chain couples TRBV5-6 to TRBJ1-2; D not certain. The CDR3 has 11 residues. Trimming cost V 4 bases and J 13 bases, with 14 bases left between them. CDR1 and CDR2 from the germline V gene are SGHDT and YYEEEE.

This clonotype appeared a few times. The chain combines TRBV14 with TRBJ1-6; 7 nucleotides align to TRBD1. The ends lost 3 bases at V and 7 bases at J; junction bases unmatched: 9. The V gene's germline CDR1 is SGHDN and CDR2 FVKESK. The CDR3 is 16 amino acids. The CDR3, as DNA: TGTGCCAGCAGCCACCAGGGGGGCTTTACCAATTCACCCCTCCACTTT. Translating gives CASSHQGGFTNSPLHF.

This clonotype was counted a single time. The chain carries TRBV12-3 or TRBV12-4 and TRBJ2-5; the D is unclear. Between the trimmed V and J ends, which lost 6 bases and 9 bases, there was a span of 20 bases. The CDR3 loop spans 14 amino acids. The CDR3 reads CASSRDTPGQPQYF. CDR3 nucleotide sequence: TGTGCCAGCAGCCGTGACACTCCCGGTCAGCCCCAGTACTTC.

With respect to this clonotype: With a much larger clone just one base away, this may be a read error. The genes are TRBV10-2 and TRBJ1-5; perhaps TRBD1 as D (5 bases). CDR1 and CDR2 from the germline V gene are WSHSY and SAAADI. The CDR3 spans 15 residues. The CDR3 spells CASSYSTDSNQPQHF. CDR3 DNA: TGTGCCAGCAGTTACTCGACAGATAGCAATCAGCCCCAGCATTTT.

This clonotype appeared a few times. V usage is TRBV20-1 and J usage is TRBJ2-7; 8 bases line up with TRBD1. Germline values: CDR1 DFQATT, CDR2 SNEGSKA (reference sequence). CDR3 length equals 14 residues. The V and J ends lost 1 base and 4 bases, in that order; junction bases with no gene match: 6. The CDR3, as DNA: TGCAGTGCTAGAGTAGGACAGGGTATATACGAGCAGTACTTC. This encodes CSARVGQGIYEQYF.

The sample holds many counts of this clonotype. The gene calls are TRBV19 and TRBJ1-2; D uncertain. CDR3 length equals 12 residues. Germline-derived CDR1 and CDR2 are LNHDA and SQIVND (reference sequence). V shed 7 bases and J shed 7 bases, with 13 bases lying between them. The CDR3 DNA follows: TGTGCCAGTAATGACGGGTATGGTGGCTACACCTTC. Translating it yields CASNDGYGGYTF.

The gene calls are TRBV7-9 and TRBJ1-2; possible D gene TRBD1, 5 bases. The CDR3 sequence is 14 residues long. V lost 5 bases, J lost 3 bases, and 13 bases lay in between. The germline gives CDR1 SEHNR, CDR2 FQNEAQ (reference sequence). CDR3 sequence (DNA): TGTGCCAGCAGCCAATGGGGGGTAGACTATGGCTACACCTTC. Its translation: CASSQWGVDYGYTF.

This clonotype has only a few counts. The chain recombines TRBV25-1 with TRBJ1-3; D might be TRBD1 (6 bases). CDR3 size: 18 residues. The V end lost 6 bases, the J end lost 7 bases, and 28 bases lay between the germline ends. Germline V gives CDR1 MGHDK, CDR2 SYGVNS. The CDR3 coding sequence is TGTGCCAGCAGCCTAAGCCATGACGATGGGGGGCTACGGAACACCATATATTTT. This encodes CASSLSHDDGGLRNTIYF.

In this sample, this clonotype turned up many times. One end of the junction varies from germline; a read error may be responsible. The rearrangement links TRBV24-1 to TRBJ1-5, with TRBD1 identical over 7 bases. The CDR3 extends over 14 amino acids. The germline V gene encodes CDR1 KGHDR and CDR2 SFDVKD. The CDR3 nucleotides are TGTGCCAGCAGTCCGGGACAGAGCAATCAGCCCCAGCATTTT. It codes for CASSPGQSNQPQHF.

J is TRBJ1-1 and V is TRBV7-6; 9 bases are shared with TRBD1. The CDR3 spans 16 residues. Germline lookup yields CDR1 SGHVS and CDR2 FNYEAQ. After removal of 6 bases from V and 4 bases from J, the junction contained 12 bases not matched to a gene. Written as DNA, the CDR3 is TGTGCCAGCAGTTCCGCCCAGGACAGGGGTGGCACTGAAGCTTTCTTT. Amino acids: CASSSAQDRGGTEAFF.

This clonotype was recorded only once. A much larger clone sits a single nucleotide away, making a read error possible. The chain carries TRBV7-8 and TRBJ1-4, with D maybe TRBD1 (6 bases). The CDR3 runs to 15 residues. V was cut by 6 bases and J by 7 bases, with 18 bases left in between. CDR1 is SGHVS, CDR2 FQNEAQ, per germline. The CDR3 region is CASRPVGGHSEKLFF. CDR3 bases: TGTGCCAGCAGGCCCGTAGGGGGGCATAGTGAAAAACTGTTTTTT.

A note on this clonotype: Germline is not matched at one junction end, which may reflect a read error. V usage is TRBV11-2 and J usage is TRBJ2-6; unclear D gene. The CDR3 has 12 residues. Germline CDR1 SGHAT, CDR2 FQNNGV. CDR3 nucleotides: TGTGCCAGCAGCTTGGGTCCGGGTCCTGAAGCTTTC. Translated: CASSLGPGPEAF.

This clonotype was detected only a few times. V usage is TRBV15 and J usage is TRBJ1-4; unclear D gene. The germline gives CDR1 LNHNV, CDR2 YYDKDF (reference sequence). CDR3 size: 15 residues. Between the trimmed V and J ends, which lost 1 base and 2 bases, there was a span of 8 bases. CDR3 coding DNA: TGTGCCACCAGCAGAGTTCGGGAGACTAATGAAAAACTGTTTTTT. Amino acids: CATSRVRETNEKLFF.

V gene TRBV9 combines with J gene TRBJ2-7; 7 nucleotides match TRBD1. The CDR3 runs 18 residues. Trimming took 5 bases from V and 2 from J; bases not matched to a gene: 19. Germline assignment: CDR1 SGDLS and CDR2 YYNGEE. The DNA of the CDR3 is TGTGCCAGCAGTTTAAGGCGCCCGACAGGGAATGGACCCTACGAGCAGTACTTC. This sequence encodes CASSLRRPTGNGPYEQYF.

The V and J genes are TRBV7-9 and TRBJ2-7; the D gene could be TRBD1 or TRBD2 (5 bases each). CDR1 and CDR2 from the germline V gene are SEHNR and FQNEAQ (reference sequence). The CDR3 sequence is 15 residues long. Trimming left V 5 bases short and J 2 bases short, with 16 bases between. The CDR3 DNA reads TGTGCCAGCAGCGTAACCGAGGGACGGACCTACGAGCAGTACTTC. Residues: CASSVTEGRTYEQYF.